Sequencing of this TCR beta chain was carried out in a study of shared clonotypes between healthy human individuals. Whole-study context: Every donor yielded three CD4 naive, three CD4 memory, two CD8 naive and one CD8 memory plate. Whole-study findings and limits: Researchers sampled only blood; tissue repertoires likely differ.

The assay was carried out at the deep level. Repertoires were generated with immunoSEQ multiplex PCR, while TCRdb's copy carries only in-frame clones and drops some. In the table there are approximately 1.9 million clones, just under 95% of which are singletons. Positively selected for CCR7, the CD45RO-negative cells used as naive CD8 cells excluded terminally differentiated effector memory CD45RA+ cells. This CDR3 region has 15 residues. Trimming cost V 4 bases and J 0 bases, with 13 bases left between them. Germline lookup yields CDR1 LGHNA and CDR2 YSLEER. About this clone: The antigen is unknown.

The TCR sequence derives from a man aged 18 to 30 in good health. Some clones in this sample may be carry-over from other donors' samples. The sample comprised naive CD8+ T cells from PBMCs. The V and J genes are TRBV4-3 and TRBJ2-7, with D unclear. The CDR3 loop is CASSRAAFSSYEQYF. In DNA, the CDR3 is TGCGCCAGCAGCCGAGCAGCCTTCTCCTCCTACGAGCAGTACTTC.